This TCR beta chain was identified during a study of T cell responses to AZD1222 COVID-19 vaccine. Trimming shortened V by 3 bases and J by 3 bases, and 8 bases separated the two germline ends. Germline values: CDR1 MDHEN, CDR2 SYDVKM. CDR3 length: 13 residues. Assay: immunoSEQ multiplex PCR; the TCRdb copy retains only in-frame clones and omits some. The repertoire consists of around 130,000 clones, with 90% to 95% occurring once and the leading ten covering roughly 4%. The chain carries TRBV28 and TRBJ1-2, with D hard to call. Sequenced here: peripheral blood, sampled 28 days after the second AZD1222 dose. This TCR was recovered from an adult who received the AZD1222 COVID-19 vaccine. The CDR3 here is CASSFYSDYGYTF. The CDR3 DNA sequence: TGTGCCAGCAGTTTTTATTCGGACTATGGCTACACCTTC.